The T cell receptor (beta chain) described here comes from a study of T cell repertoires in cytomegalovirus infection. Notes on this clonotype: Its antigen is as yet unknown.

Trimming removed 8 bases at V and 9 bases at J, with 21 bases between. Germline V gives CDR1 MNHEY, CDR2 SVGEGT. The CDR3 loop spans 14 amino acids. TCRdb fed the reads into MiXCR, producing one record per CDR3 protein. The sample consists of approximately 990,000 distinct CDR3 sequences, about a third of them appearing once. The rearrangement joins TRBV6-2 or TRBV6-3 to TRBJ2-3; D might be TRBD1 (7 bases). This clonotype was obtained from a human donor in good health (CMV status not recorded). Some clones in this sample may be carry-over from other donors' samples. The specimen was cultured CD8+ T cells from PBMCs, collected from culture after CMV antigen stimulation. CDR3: CASESTAGTVTQYF. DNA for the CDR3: TGTGCCAGCGAGAGCACCGCGGGGACAGTCACGCAGTATTTT.